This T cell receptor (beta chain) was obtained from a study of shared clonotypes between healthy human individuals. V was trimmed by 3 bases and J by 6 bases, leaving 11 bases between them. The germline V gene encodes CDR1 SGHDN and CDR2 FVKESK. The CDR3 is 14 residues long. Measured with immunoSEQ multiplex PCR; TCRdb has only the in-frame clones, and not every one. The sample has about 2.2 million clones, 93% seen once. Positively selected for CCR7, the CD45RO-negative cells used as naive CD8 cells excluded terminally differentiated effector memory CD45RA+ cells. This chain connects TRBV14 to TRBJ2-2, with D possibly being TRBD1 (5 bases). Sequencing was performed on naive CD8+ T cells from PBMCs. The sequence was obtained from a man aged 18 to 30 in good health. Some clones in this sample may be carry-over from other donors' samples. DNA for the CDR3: TGTGCCAGCAGCCAGGCCAGGGCAGCCGGGGAGCTGTTTTTT. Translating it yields CASSQARAAGELFF.